The source of this T cell receptor beta chain is a study of blood T cell repertoires in COVID-19. By sample fraction, this clone is large (0.1 to 1%). Germline V CDR1 and CDR2: LNHNV, YYDKDF (reference sequence). Losses at the gene ends were 3 bases for V and 3 bases for J; bases not matched to a gene: 13. This CDR3 has 17 residues. In the original processing: Amplification of reference gene primers was used by the study to estimate nucleated cell counts. Assay: immunoSEQ multiplex PCR; the TCRdb copy retains only in-frame clones and omits some. That table gives V, J and clone size, and the DNA gave D and trimming. Here the sample spans 200,000 to 250,000 clones, roughly four fifths being singletons.

Sequenced input: PBMCs or T cells enriched from blood (not recorded which). This clonotype originated in a man in his sixties who had recovered from COVID-19. The gene calls are TRBV15 and TRBJ1-2, with 7 bases fitting TRBD1. The CDR3 sequence is CATSRDRKVQGDYGYTF. CDR3 sequence (DNA): TGTGCCACCAGCAGGGACCGTAAAGTTCAGGGGGACTATGGCTACACCTTC. Drawing the rest from reference TRBV15 and TRBJ1-2, the complete variable domain is DAMVIQNPRYQVTQFGKPVTLSCSQTLNHNVMYWYQQKSSQAPKLLFHYYDKDFNNEADTPDNFQSRRPNTSFCFLDIRSPGLGDTAMYLCATSRDRKVQGDYGYTFGSGTRLTVV.